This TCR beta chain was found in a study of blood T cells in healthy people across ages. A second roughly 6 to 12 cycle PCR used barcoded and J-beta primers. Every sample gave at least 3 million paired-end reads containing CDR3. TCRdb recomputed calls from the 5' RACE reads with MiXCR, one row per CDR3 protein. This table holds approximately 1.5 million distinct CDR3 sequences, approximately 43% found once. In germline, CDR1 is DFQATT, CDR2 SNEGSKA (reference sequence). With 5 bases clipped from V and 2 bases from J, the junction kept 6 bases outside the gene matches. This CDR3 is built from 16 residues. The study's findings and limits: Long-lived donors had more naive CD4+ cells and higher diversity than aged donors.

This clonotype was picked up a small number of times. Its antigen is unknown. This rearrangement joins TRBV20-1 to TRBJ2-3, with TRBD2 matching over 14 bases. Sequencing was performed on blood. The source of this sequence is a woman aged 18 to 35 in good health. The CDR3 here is CSAVRLAGGPTDTQYF. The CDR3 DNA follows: TGCAGTGCTGTTCGACTAGCGGGGGGGCCCACAGATACGCAGTATTTT.